This paragraph reports one T cell receptor beta chain. Germline V gene data show CDR1 as SEHNR and CDR2 as FQNEAQ (reference sequence). The CDR3 runs 12 residues. Trimming took 2 bases from V and 6 from J, leaving 8 bases between them. This record belongs to a study of T cell changes during pregnancy in multiple sclerosis. TCRdb's table, derived via immunoSEQ multiplex PCR, lists solely in-frame clones and lacks some. The sample has fewer than 60,000 clones, around 90% seen once; the top ten hold about 7%. This receptor was identified in a female donor in good health, enrolled as a control in a pregnancy study. This material consisted of peripheral blood, taken in the third trimester of pregnancy. This rearrangement joins TRBV7-9 to TRBJ2-7; perhaps TRBD1 as D (6 bases). CDR3 sequence (DNA): TGTGCCAGCAGCTTACAACAGGGCGAGCAGTACTTC. It codes for CASSLQQGEQYF. The variable domain in full, completed from reference TRBV7-9 and TRBJ2-7, reads DTGVSQNPRHKITKRGQNVTFRCDPISEHNRLYWYRQTLGQGPEFLTYFQNEAQLEKSRLLSDRFSAERPKGSFSTLEIQRTEQGDSAMYLCASSLQQGEQYFGPGTRLTVT.